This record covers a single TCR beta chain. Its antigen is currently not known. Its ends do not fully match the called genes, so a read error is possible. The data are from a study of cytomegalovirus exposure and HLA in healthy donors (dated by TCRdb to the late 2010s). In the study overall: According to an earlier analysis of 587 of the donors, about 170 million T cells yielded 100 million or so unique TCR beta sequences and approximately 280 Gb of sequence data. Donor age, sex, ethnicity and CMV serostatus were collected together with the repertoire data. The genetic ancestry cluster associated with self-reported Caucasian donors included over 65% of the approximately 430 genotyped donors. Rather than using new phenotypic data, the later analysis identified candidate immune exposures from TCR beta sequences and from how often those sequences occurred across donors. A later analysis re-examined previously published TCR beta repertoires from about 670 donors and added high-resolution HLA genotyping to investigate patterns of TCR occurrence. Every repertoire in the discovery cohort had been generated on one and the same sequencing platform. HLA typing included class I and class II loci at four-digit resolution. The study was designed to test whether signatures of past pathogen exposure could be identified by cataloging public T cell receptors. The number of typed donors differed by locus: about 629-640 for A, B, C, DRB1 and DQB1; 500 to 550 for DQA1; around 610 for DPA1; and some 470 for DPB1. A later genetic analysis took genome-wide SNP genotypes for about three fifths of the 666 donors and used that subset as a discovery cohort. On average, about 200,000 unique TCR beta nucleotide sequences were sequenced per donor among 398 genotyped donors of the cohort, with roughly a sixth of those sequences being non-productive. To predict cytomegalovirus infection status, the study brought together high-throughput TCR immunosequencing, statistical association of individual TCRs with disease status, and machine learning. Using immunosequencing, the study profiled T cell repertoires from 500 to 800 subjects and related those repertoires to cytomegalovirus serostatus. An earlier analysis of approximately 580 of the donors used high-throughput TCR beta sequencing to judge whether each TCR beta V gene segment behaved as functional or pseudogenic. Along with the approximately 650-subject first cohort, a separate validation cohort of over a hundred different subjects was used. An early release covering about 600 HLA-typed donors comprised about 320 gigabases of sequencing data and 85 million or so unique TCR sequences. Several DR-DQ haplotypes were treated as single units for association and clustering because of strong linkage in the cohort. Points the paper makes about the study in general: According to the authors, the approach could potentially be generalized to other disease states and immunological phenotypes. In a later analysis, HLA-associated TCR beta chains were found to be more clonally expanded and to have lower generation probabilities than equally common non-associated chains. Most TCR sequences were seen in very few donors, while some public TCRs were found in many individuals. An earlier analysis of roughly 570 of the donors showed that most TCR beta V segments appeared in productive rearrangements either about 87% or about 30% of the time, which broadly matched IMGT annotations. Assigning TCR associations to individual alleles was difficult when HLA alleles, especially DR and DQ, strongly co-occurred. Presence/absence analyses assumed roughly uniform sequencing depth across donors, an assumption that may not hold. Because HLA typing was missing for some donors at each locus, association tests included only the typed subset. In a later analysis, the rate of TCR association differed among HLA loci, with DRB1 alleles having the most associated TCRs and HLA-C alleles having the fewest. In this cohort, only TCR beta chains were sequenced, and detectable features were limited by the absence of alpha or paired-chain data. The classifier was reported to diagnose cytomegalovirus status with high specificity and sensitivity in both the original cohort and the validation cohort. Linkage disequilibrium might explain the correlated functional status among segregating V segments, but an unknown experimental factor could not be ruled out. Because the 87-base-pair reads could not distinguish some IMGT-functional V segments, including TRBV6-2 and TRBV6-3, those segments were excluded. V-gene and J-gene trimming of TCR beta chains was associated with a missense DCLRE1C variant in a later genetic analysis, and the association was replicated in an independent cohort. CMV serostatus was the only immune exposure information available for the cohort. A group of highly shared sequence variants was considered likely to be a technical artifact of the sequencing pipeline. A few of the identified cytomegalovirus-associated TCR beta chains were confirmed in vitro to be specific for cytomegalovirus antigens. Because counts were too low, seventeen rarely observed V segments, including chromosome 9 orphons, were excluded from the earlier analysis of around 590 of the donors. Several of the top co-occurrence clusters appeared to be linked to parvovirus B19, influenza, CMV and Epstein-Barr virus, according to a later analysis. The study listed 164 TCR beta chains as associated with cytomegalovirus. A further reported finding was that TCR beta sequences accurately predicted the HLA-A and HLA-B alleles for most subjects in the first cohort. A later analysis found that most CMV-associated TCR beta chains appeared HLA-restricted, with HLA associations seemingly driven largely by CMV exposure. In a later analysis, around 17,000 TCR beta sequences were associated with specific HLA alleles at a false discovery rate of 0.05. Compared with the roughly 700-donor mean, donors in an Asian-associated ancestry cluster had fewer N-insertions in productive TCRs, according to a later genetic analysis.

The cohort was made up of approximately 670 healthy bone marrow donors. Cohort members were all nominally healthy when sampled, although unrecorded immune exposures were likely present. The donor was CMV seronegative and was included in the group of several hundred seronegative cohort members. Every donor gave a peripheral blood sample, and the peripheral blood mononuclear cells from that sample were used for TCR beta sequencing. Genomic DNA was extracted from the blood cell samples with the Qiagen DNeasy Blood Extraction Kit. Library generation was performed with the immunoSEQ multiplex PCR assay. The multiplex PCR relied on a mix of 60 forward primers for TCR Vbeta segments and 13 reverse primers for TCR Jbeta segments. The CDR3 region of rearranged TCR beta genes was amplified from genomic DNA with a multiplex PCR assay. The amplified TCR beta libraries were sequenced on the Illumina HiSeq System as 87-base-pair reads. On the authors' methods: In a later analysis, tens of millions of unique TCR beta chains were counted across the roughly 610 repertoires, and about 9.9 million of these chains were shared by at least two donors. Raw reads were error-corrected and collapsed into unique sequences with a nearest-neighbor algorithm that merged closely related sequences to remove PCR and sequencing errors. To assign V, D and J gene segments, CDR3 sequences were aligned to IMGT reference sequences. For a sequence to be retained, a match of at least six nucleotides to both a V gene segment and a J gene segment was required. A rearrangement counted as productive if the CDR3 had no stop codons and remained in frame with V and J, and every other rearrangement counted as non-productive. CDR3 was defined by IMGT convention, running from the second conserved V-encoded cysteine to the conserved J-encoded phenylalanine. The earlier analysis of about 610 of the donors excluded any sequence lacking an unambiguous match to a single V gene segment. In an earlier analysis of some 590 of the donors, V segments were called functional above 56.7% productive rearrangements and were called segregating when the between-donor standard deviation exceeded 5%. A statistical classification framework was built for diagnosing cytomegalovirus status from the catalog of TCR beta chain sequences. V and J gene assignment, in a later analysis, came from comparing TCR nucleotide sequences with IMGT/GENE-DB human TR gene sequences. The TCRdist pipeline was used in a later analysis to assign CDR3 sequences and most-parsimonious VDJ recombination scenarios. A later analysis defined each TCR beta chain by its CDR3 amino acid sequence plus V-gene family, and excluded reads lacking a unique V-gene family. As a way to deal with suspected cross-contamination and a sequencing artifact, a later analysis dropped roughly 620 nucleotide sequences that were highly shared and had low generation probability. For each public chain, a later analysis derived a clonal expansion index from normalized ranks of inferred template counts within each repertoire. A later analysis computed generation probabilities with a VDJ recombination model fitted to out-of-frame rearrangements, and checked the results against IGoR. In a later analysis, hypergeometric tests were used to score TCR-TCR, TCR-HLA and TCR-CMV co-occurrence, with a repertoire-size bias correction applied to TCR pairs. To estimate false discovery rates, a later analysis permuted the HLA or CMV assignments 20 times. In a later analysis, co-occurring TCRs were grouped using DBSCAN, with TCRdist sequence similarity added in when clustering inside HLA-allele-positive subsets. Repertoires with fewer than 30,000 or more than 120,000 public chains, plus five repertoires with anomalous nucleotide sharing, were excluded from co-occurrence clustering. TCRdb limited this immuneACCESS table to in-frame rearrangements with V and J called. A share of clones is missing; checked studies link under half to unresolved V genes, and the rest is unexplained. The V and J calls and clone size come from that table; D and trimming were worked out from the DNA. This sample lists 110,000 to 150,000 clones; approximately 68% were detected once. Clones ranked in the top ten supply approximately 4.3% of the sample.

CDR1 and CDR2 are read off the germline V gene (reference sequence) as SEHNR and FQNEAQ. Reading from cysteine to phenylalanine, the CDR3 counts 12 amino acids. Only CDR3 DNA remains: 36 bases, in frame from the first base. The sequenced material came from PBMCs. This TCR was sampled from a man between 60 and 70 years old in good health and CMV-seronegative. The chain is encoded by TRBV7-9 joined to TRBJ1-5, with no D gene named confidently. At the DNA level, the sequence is TGTTCCAGCAGCTCCGCGAATCAGCCCCAGCATTTT. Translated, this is CSSSSANQPQHF.